This entry describes one T cell receptor (beta chain). Its antigen is unknown. This entry comes from a study of T cells in Graves' hyperthyroidism and ophthalmopathy. TCR beta CDR3 regions were amplified from RNA. The HTBI primer set drove a first-round RT-PCR of the TCR CDR3. One entry per CDR3 protein results from TCRdb running MiXCR on the multiplex PCR reads. The sample holds around 280,000 distinct CDR3 sequences, around 13% seen once. Study conclusions and caveats: Blood samples included most of the expanded thyroid clonotypes exceeding 0.001.

The CDR3 consists of 16 residues. From germline, CDR1 is SNHLY and CDR2 FYNNEI. V lost 6 bases to trimming and J lost 3 bases; unmatched junction nucleotides: 8. Exclusion followed for patients with uncontrolled infection, other autoimmune disease, pregnancy or lactation. The clonotype was recovered from a woman aged 40 to 55 with Graves' hyperthyroidism. This chain uses TRBV2 with TRBJ2-3; TRBD1 agrees at 11 bases. Sequencing was done on a sample of blood. CDR3 in amino acids: CASRNPGQGVTDTQYF. The CDR3 bases are TGTGCCAGCAGGAACCCGGGACAGGGGGTAACAGATACGCAGTATTTT.